What follows are 16 T cell receptor beta chains derived from one specimen sequenced in a study of blood T cell repertoires in COVID-19 (dated by TCRdb to the early 2020s). Libraries came from the immunoSEQ multiplex PCR assay. The immuneACCESS repertoire file appears here via TCRdb, limited to in-frame rearrangements. These files lack a portion of the clones; in checked studies, under half of the deficit traces to unresolved V genes, and the cause of the others is not known. Present in this sample are around 280,000 clones, 87% of which were seen just once. Together, the top ten hold around 5.8% of the sample. Material for sequencing was PBMCs or T cells enriched from blood (not recorded which). These receptor sequences come from a woman in her thirties or forties who had recovered from COVID-19.

V is TRBV27 and J is TRBJ2-5; 13 positions match TRBD2. CDR3 size: 16 residues. Per germline, CDR1 MNHEY and CDR2 SMNVEV (reference sequence). The V and J ends lost 5 bases and 6 bases, in that order; junction bases with no gene match: 9. CDR3 region: CASSELAGGPGKTQYF. The DNA for the CDR3 is TGTGCCAGCAGTGAACTAGCGGGAGGGCCTGGGAAGACCCAGTACTTC.

The chain links TRBV3-1 (or the pseudogene TRBV3-2) to TRBJ2-7; 8 bases match TRBD1. Trimming took 0 bases from V and 2 from J; bases not matched to a gene: 12. The CDR3 totals 18 residues. Germline CDR1 LGHDT, CDR2 YNNKEL (reference sequence). CDR3 DNA sequence: TGTGCCAGCAGCCAAGAAGATAAACGGACAGGGACAACCTACGAGCAGTACTTC. It is translated as CASSQEDKRTGTTYEQYF.

In its sample, this clone was seen once. CDR3 in DNA: TGTGCCAGCAGCTTTGTCAACGGGGGGTCATACACCGGGGAGCTGTTTTTT. This sequence encodes CASSFVNGGSYTGELFF. The chain is built from TRBV7-2 and TRBJ2-2; TRBD2 agrees at 7 bases. The V segment lost 3 bases and the J segment 3 bases; nucleotides outside the gene matches: 10. CDR3 length equals 17 residues. CDR1 is SGHTA, CDR2 FQGNSA, per germline. Drawing the rest from reference TRBV7-2 and TRBJ2-2, the complete variable domain is GAGVSQSPSNKVTEKGKDVELRCDPISGHTALYWYRQSLGQGLEFLIYFQGNSAPDKSGLPSDRFSAERTGGSVSTLTIQRTQQEDSAVYLCASSFVNGGSYTGELFFGEGSRLTVL.

This clone was picked up one time. The chain is built from TRBV27 and TRBJ1-4, with D tentatively TRBD1 (5 bases). CDR1 is MNHEY, CDR2 SMNVEV, per germline (reference sequence). Trimming shortened V by 5 bases and J by 8 bases, and 12 bases separated the two germline ends. This CDR3 has 13 residues. The CDR3 DNA sequence: TGTGCCAGCAGTCGACAGTACGGAGAAAAACTGTTTTTT. Translated: CASSRQYGEKLFF.

This chain links TRBV6-5 with TRBJ2-7; a weak D match, TRBD1 (5 bases). Between the trimmed V and J ends, which lost 8 bases and 3 bases, there was a span of 17 bases. CDR1 is MNHEY and CDR2 is SVGAGI in the germline V gene. The CDR3 is made up of 14 amino acids. In DNA, the CDR3 is TGTGCCAGCCGGTCTGGAGACAGCGTCTACGAGCAGTACTTC. Translated, it gives CASRSGDSVYEQYF.

This clone occurred once. The gene calls are TRBV27 and TRBJ2-5; D perhaps matches TRBD2 (7 bases). This CDR3 spans 16 amino acids. Germline CDR1 reads MNHEY; CDR2 reads SMNVEV (reference sequence). Trimming pared 6 bases from V and 3 bases from J, leaving 20 bases between. The CDR3 sequence: CASSPGRRGGEETQYF. Here the CDR3 DNA reads TGTGCCAGCAGCCCAGGTCGTAGGGGGGGAGAAGAGACCCAGTACTTC.

This rearrangement joins TRBV5-1 to TRBJ1-4; D is perhaps TRBD1 (5 bases). Trimming pared 4 bases from V and 0 bases from J, leaving 7 bases between. This CDR3 has 14 amino acids. Germline V gene lookup returns CDR1 SGHRS and CDR2 YFSETQ. CDR3 bases: TGCGCCAGCAGCGTGACAGCAACTAATGAAAAACTGTTTTTT. Encoded protein: CASSVTATNEKLFF.

The chain is built from TRBV25-1 and TRBJ2-2; tentative D call: TRBD1 (6 bases). Per the germline V gene, CDR1 is MGHDK and CDR2 is SYGVNS. V was clipped by 4 bases and J by 8 bases, with 11 bases between them. This CDR3 contains 13 residues. CDR3 DNA sequence: TGTGCCAGCAGTGGTACAGGGTGGGGGGAGCTGTTTTTT. Its translation is CASSGTGWGELFF.

This sequence joins TRBV19 and TRBJ1-5; the match to TRBD1 covers 10 bases. This CDR3 contains 16 residues. V was pared by 3 bases and J by 6 bases, with 8 bases of the junction left unmatched. CDR1 and CDR2 (germline): LNHDA, SQIVND (reference sequence). The CDR3 reads CASSMGDRGRGQPQHF. The CDR3 DNA sequence: TGTGCCAGTAGTATGGGGGACAGGGGAAGGGGTCAGCCCCAGCATTTT.

CDR3 bases: TGTGCCAGCAGTTTATGGGGGGTCGGGTATGGCTACACCTTC. This codes for CASSLWGVGYGYTF. V gene TRBV27 combines with J gene TRBJ1-2; D may be TRBD1 (5 bases). This CDR3 contains 14 residues. Trimming removed 1 base at V and 5 bases at J, with 11 bases between. Germline assignment: CDR1 MNHEY and CDR2 SMNVEV (reference sequence).

V is TRBV4-2 and J is TRBJ2-1; possibly TRBD2 for D (5 bases). V lost 4 bases and J lost 8, with 18 bases in between. CDR1 is LGHNA and CDR2 is YNFKEQ in the germline V gene. The CDR3 is made up of 15 amino acids. This CDR3 is CASSPQWEPRDEQFF. In nucleotides, the CDR3 is TGTGCCAGCAGCCCGCAATGGGAGCCCCGGGATGAGCAGTTCTTC.

A single count supports this clone. The CDR3 bases are TGTGCCAGTAGCCCCGGCATAGGAGGCTGGACCGCAGATACGCAGTATTTT. This translates into CASSPGIGGWTADTQYF. The chain joins TRBV19 to TRBJ2-3; possibly TRBD2 for D (5 bases). From germline, CDR1 is LNHDA and CDR2 SQIVND (reference sequence). This CDR3 comprises 17 residues. Trimming removed 6 bases at V and 4 bases at J, with 23 bases between.

V and J are TRBV7-9 and TRBJ2-1; TRBD1 agrees at 8 bases. The length of the CDR3 is 18 residues. The germline gives CDR1 SEHNR, CDR2 FQNEAQ (reference sequence). The junction had 18 bases not matched to a gene; V was cut back by 3 bases and J by 8 bases. The CDR3 reads CASSFQLTGVVRSDEQFF. The CDR3 DNA sequence: TGTGCCAGCAGCTTCCAATTGACAGGGGTGGTTCGGTCCGATGAGCAGTTCTTC. The full variable domain, with the rest looked up from reference TRBV7-9 and TRBJ2-1, is DTGVSQNPRHKITKRGQNVTFRCDPISEHNRLYWYRQTLGQGPEFLTYFQNEAQLEKSRLLSDRFSAERPKGSFSTLEIQRTEQGDSAMYLCASSFQLTGVVRSDEQFFGPGTRLTVL.

V gene TRBV7-9 combines with J gene TRBJ2-1, with 10 bases that match TRBD2. V was pared by 10 bases and J by 5 bases, with 8 bases of the junction left unmatched. Germline-derived CDR1 and CDR2 are SEHNR and FQNEAQ (reference sequence). This CDR3 is built from 14 residues. As DNA, the CDR3 is TGTGCCAACGATCGACTAGCGGGTAACAATGAGCAGTTCTTC. As protein: CANDRLAGNNEQFF.

V usage is TRBV20-1 and J usage is TRBJ2-1; D unclear. The CDR3 sequence is 11 residues long. Trimming pared 1 base from V and 8 bases from J, leaving 6 bases between. In germline, CDR1 is DFQATT, CDR2 SNEGSKA (reference sequence). Written as DNA, the CDR3 is TGCAGTGCTAGAGCTCCTGATGAGCAGTTCTTC. It specifies CSARAPDEQFF.

This clone was picked up one time. V usage is TRBV28 and J usage is TRBJ2-3; TRBD1 agrees at 10 bases. The J segment lost 3 bases and the V segment lost 4 bases, leaving 7 bases of the junction unmatched. CDR3 length: 16 residues. Germline V gives CDR1 MDHEN, CDR2 SYDVKM. CDR3 amino acids: CASSSGQGVQTDTQYF. The CDR3 DNA sequence: TGTGCCAGCAGTTCCGGACAGGGGGTTCAGACAGATACGCAGTATTTT.